The 18 T cell receptor beta chains listed next were all sequenced from one sample in a study of blood T cells in healthy people across ages. It was with a sample-barcoded 5' primer and a J-beta primer mix that a second PCR of roughly 7 to 12 cycles was run. TCRdb re-derived calls from the 5' RACE reads in MiXCR, one entry per CDR3 protein. The sample gives around 1,000,000 distinct CDR3 sequences, approximately 38% of which show up once; under 15% is in the top ten. The sequenced material came from blood. These receptor sequences come from a man between 18 and 35 years old in good health.

For this clonotype: Relative to the germline gene, one junction end is altered; a read error may explain this. This chain links TRBV4-3 with TRBJ1-1, with D unresolved. CDR3 length: 18 amino acids. Looked up from germline, CDR1 is LGHNA and CDR2 is YSLEER. The CDR3 DNA is TGCACCAGCAGCCAAGATCTGCGTGGTTGGCAGACGAACACTGAAGCTTTCTTT. Its translation is CTSSQDLRGWQTNTEAFF.

This chain joins TRBV29-1 and TRBJ2-4; D unclear. The DNA end is a closer match to TRBJ2-7, so the J assignment may be wrong. Germline V CDR1 and CDR2: SQVTM, ANQGSEA. This CDR3 is built from 14 residues. Written as DNA, the CDR3 is TGCAGCGTCAAAACCTTGACTGATACCTACGAGCAGTACTTC. Its translation is CSVKTLTDTYEQYF.

For this clonotype: This may be a read error: a much more frequent sequence differs by one nucleotide. The rearrangement links TRBV7-9 to TRBJ1-2; TRBD1 matches 11 bases. The V and J ends lost 1 base and 6 bases, in that order; junction bases with no gene match: 4. Germline-derived CDR1 and CDR2 are SEHNR and FQNEAQ (reference sequence). The CDR3 runs 15 residues. The CDR3 nucleotides are TGTGCCAGCAGCTTAGGTCTGGGACAGGGGGATGGCTACACCTTC. This codes for CASSLGLGQGDGYTF.

This clonotype was detected a few times. The chain combines TRBV10-3 with TRBJ1-2, with a tentative D call TRBD1 (6 bases). Germline loops: CDR1 ENHRY, CDR2 SYGVKD. The CDR3 contains 14 residues. V was cut by 3 bases and J by 3 bases, with 11 bases left in between. CDR3 in DNA: TGTGCCATCAGTGATTACAGGGAGGACTATGGCTACACCTTC. Protein product: CAISDYREDYGYTF.

This clonotype has just one count. The CDR3 DNA is TGCGCCAGCAGCGCGGACAGAGACTCCTACGAGCAGTACTTC. This sequence encodes CASSADRDSYEQYF. J is TRBJ2-7 and V is TRBV5-1, with TRBD1 as a possible D gene (6 bases). V gave up 4 bases and J gave up 0 bases, with 11 bases separating them. The CDR3 loop spans 14 amino acids. Germline assignment: CDR1 SGHRS and CDR2 YFSETQ.

This clonotype was detected a few times. This chain connects TRBV4-2 to TRBJ2-5, with TRBD1 as a possible D gene (6 bases). V lost 0 bases and J lost 11, with 19 bases in between. The germline gives CDR1 LGHNA, CDR2 YNFKEQ. There are 15 residues in the CDR3. CDR3 protein: CASSQDEGHLREQYF. DNA for the CDR3: TGTGCCAGCAGCCAAGATGAGGGACACTTGAGAGAGCAGTACTTC.

The V call is TRBV28, the J call TRBJ2-4; maybe TRBD1 (6 bases). This CDR3 spans 19 amino acids. CDR1 is MDHEN, CDR2 SYDVKM, per germline. Trimming removed 3 bases at V and 0 bases at J, with 21 bases between. CDR3: CASSFGQFLKPLAKNIQYF. The CDR3 nucleotides are TGTGCCAGCAGTTTCGGACAGTTCTTAAAACCGCTAGCCAAAAACATTCAGTACTTC.

This clonotype was seen only a few times. The chain combines TRBV11-2 with TRBJ1-2, with 10 bases fitting TRBD1. CDR1 is SGHAT and CDR2 is FQNNGV in the germline V gene. Trimming cost V 3 bases and J 7 bases; bases outside gene matches: 5. The CDR3 runs 14 residues. CDR3 sequence (DNA): TGTGCCAGCAGCTTGGGACAGGGGATCGGTGGCTACACCTTC. This codes for CASSLGQGIGGYTF.

The chain carries TRBV11-2 and TRBJ2-1; TRBD1 or TRBD2 may be the D gene (6 bases each). The CDR3 runs to 14 residues. Germline CDR1 is SGHAT and CDR2 is FQNNGV. V was cut by 5 bases and J by 5 bases, with 13 bases left in between. CDR3 residues: CASSVTRDNNEQFF. The CDR3 DNA reads as TGTGCCAGCAGCGTAACGCGGGACAACAATGAGCAGTTCTTC.

A remark on this clonotype: A much larger clone differs from this one at a single base, so this may be a read error. This rearrangement joins TRBV7-2 to TRBJ1-2; D is possibly TRBD1 (5 bases). Looked up from germline, CDR1 is SGHTA and CDR2 is FQGNSA. The germline V and J ends were trimmed by 1 base and 6 bases, with 12 bases remaining between them. CDR3 length equals 14 residues. CDR3 sequence: CTSSLGVQGNGYTF. As DNA, the CDR3 is TGTACCAGCAGCTTAGGTGTTCAGGGAAATGGCTACACCTTC. The full variable domain, in which reference TRBV7-2 and TRBJ1-2 provide the parts outside the CDR3, is GAGVSQSPSNKVTEKGKDVELRCDPISGHTALYWYRQSLGQGLEFLIYFQGNSAPDKSGLPSDRFSAERTGGSVSTLTIQRTQQEDSAVYLCTSSLGVQGNGYTFGSGTRLTVV.

This sequence joins TRBV11-1 and TRBJ1-4; D ambiguous. Germline V gene sequence: CDR1 SGHAT, CDR2 FQDESV (reference sequence). CDR3 size: 13 residues. V lost 0 bases to trimming and J lost 8 bases, with 7 bases between them. CDR3 sequence (DNA): TGTGCCAGCAGCTTAGCGCGGGAGGAAAAACTGTTTTTT. Amino acid sequence: CASSLAREEKLFF.

This clonotype was seen just once. The chain uses TRBV12-3 or TRBV12-4 and TRBJ1-1; 7 nucleotides match TRBD1. The junction had 13 bases not matched to a gene; V was cut back by 10 bases and J by 11 bases. The CDR3 covers 12 residues. CDR3 in amino acids: CAIQVGGEWAFF. CDR3 sequence (DNA): TGTGCCATCCAGGTAGGGGGCGAATGGGCTTTCTTT.

This clonotype came up a few times. The chain employs TRBV7-9 and TRBJ2-5; D is undetermined. CDR1 and CDR2 from the germline V gene are SEHNR and FQNEAQ (reference sequence). Trimming removed 1 base from V and 1 base from J, with 7 bases in between. This CDR3 region has 14 residues. CDR3: CASSLDRSQETQYF. The CDR3 nucleotides read TGTGCCAGCAGCTTAGACCGCTCCCAAGAGACCCAGTACTTC. Variable domain in full (rest from reference TRBV7-9 and TRBJ2-5): DTGVSQNPRHKITKRGQNVTFRCDPISEHNRLYWYRQTLGQGPEFLTYFQNEAQLEKSRLLSDRFSAERPKGSFSTLEIQRTEQGDSAMYLCASSLDRSQETQYFGPGTRLLVL.

This clonotype came up once. CDR3 loop: CASSPRYRESTEAFF. The CDR3 nucleotides read TGTGCCAGCAGTCCACGTTACAGGGAATCCACTGAAGCTTTCTTT. The J gene is TRBJ1-1, the V gene TRBV6-2 or TRBV6-3, with D perhaps TRBD1 (6 bases). Trimming took 5 bases from V and 4 from J, leaving 17 bases between them. Per the germline V gene, CDR1 is MNHEY and CDR2 is SVGEGT. The CDR3 covers 15 residues.

The chain carries TRBV10-3 and TRBJ2-3, with 11 bases fitting TRBD2. The CDR3 length is 16 residues. With V trimmed by 0 bases and J by 11 bases, 10 bases remained unmatched. In germline, CDR1 is ENHRY, CDR2 SYGVKD. Written as DNA, the CDR3 is TGTGCCATCAGTGAGTCTCCGGCTAGCGGGGGGCGAAAGCAGTATTTT. Translated: CAISESPASGGRKQYF.

The gene calls are TRBV7-2 and TRBJ2-5, with 10 positions matching TRBD1. V was pared by 4 bases and J by 4 bases, with 9 bases of the junction left unmatched. The CDR3 is 16 amino acids. The germline V gene has CDR1 SGHTA and CDR2 FQGNSA. The DNA for the CDR3 is TGTGCCAGCAGCTCAAGACAGGGGGCCGGAGCAGAGACCCAGTACTTC. It translates to CASSSRQGAGAETQYF.

The rearrangement uses TRBV4-3 and TRBJ2-4; D unclear. The end of the DNA fits TRBJ2-7 better, so the J call may be wrong. The CDR3 sequence is 13 residues long. CDR1 and CDR2 (germline): LGHNA, YSLEER. CDR3 region: CASSQSSSSEQYF. The CDR3 coding sequence is TGCGCCAGCAGCCAATCCTCTAGTTCCGAGCAGTACTTC.

The V and J genes are TRBV6-4 and TRBJ2-7; D gene ambiguous. Trimming took 4 bases from V and 2 from J, leaving 12 bases between them. Germline-derived CDR1 and CDR2 are MRHNA and SNTAGT. This CDR3 is 14 amino acids long. The CDR3 is CASSGHTGTYEQYF. DNA of the CDR3: TGTGCCAGCAGTGGTCACACCGGCACCTACGAGCAGTACTTC.